The 28 T cell receptor beta chains below were found in one sample sequenced in a study of shared clonotypes between healthy human individuals. The repertoire was sequenced with immunoSEQ multiplex PCR; TCRdb's copy has only in-frame clones and lacks some. The sample includes roughly 2 million clones, approximately 94% of them seen just once. Material: naive CD4+ T cells sorted from blood. Stated subset: CD45RA+ positively selected. These receptors were obtained from a man younger than 35 in good health.

The chain recombines TRBV7-9 with TRBJ2-2; TRBD2 agrees at 7 bases. Germline CDR1 and CDR2: SEHNR and FQNEAQ (reference sequence). The junction had 6 bases not matched to a gene; V was cut back by 6 bases and J by 5 bases. This CDR3 comprises 14 residues. CDR3 coding DNA: TGTGCCAGCAGGGAGGGAGGGGCGACCGGGGAGCTGTTTTTT. This gives the protein CASREGGATGELFF.

Comment on this clone: Other DNA sequences in this sample translate to the same CDR3. The genes are TRBV5-1 and TRBJ2-2, with D possibly matching TRBD1 (5 bases). V gave up 4 bases and J gave up 2 bases, with 6 bases separating them. From germline, CDR1 is SGHRS and CDR2 YFSETQ. The CDR3 is 13 residues long. The CDR3 loop is CASSRTNTGELFF. As DNA, the CDR3 is TGCGCCAGCAGCCGGACAAACACCGGGGAGCTGTTTTTT. Variable domain in full (rest from reference TRBV5-1 and TRBJ2-2): KAGVTQTPRYLIKTRGQQVTLSCSPISGHRSVSWYQQTPGQGLQFLFEYFSETQRNKGNFPGRFSGRQFSNSRSEMNVSTLELGDSALYLCASSRTNTGELFFGEGSRLTVL.

The chain has TRBV4-3 and TRBJ1-2; TRBD1 matches 7 bases. Unmatched junction bases numbered 5, after V lost 4 bases and J lost 0 bases. The CDR3 is 15 amino acids. The germline V gene has CDR1 LGHNA and CDR2 YSLEER. CDR3 in DNA: TGCGCCAGCAGCCCTAGGGGGCATACTAACTATGGCTACACCTTC. Residues: CASSPRGHTNYGYTF.

Comments on this clone: This same CDR3 is encoded by further DNA sequences in the sample. V is TRBV2 and J is TRBJ2-5, with D perhaps TRBD2 (6 bases). V was clipped by 3 bases and J by 5 bases, with 7 bases between them. The length of the CDR3 is 12 residues. In germline, CDR1 is SNHLY, CDR2 FYNNEI. This chain's CDR3 is CASSEGRETQYF. DNA of the CDR3: TGTGCCAGCAGTGAGGGGAGGGAGACCCAGTACTTC.

The gene calls are TRBV15 and TRBJ2-1; TRBD1 aligns across 10 bases. The germline V gene encodes CDR1 LNHNV and CDR2 YYDKDF (reference sequence). CDR3 length: 15 residues. The V segment lost 3 bases and the J segment 6 bases; nucleotides outside the gene matches: 5. CDR3 bases: TGTGCCACCAGCAGTGGGGACAGGGGTGTCAATGAGCAGTTCTTC. This translates into CATSSGDRGVNEQFF.

As regards this clone: The same CDR3 can be traced to other DNA sequences in this sample. The gene calls are TRBV30 and TRBJ2-1; D unresolved. Per the germline V gene, CDR1 is GTSNPN and CDR2 is SVGIG (reference sequence). The CDR3 has 11 residues. Trimming took 0 bases from V and 3 from J, leaving 0 bases between them. CDR3: CAWSVYNEQFF. The CDR3 bases are TGTGCCTGGAGTGTCTACAATGAGCAGTTCTTC.

The gene calls are TRBV4-2 and TRBJ1-1; 7 bases agree with TRBD1. The length of the CDR3 is 17 residues. The V gene end was trimmed by 0 bases and the J gene end by 3 bases; junction bases not matched to a gene: 10. The germline CDR1 and CDR2 sequences are LGHNA and YNFKEQ. DNA of the CDR3: TGTGCCAGCAGCCAAGATGTGAGGGGGCGCGGGGACACTGAAGCTTTCTTT. Protein: CASSQDVRGRGDTEAFF.

The chain employs TRBV6-5 and TRBJ1-4; weak D call: TRBD1 (6 bases). Trimming took off 6 bases at V and 7 bases at J, with 12 bases between the two ends. The germline gives CDR1 MNHEY, CDR2 SVGAGI. The CDR3 contains 13 residues. CDR3 nucleotides: TGTGCCAGCAGGGAACAGGGTTCTGAAAAACTGTTTTTT. Protein product: CASREQGSEKLFF.

V gene TRBV4-3 combines with J gene TRBJ1-6, with D possibly matching TRBD1 (6 bases). Trimming removed 3 bases from V and 9 bases from J, with 15 bases in between. This CDR3 comprises 15 residues. CDR1 is LGHNA and CDR2 is YSLEER in the germline V gene. CDR3 DNA sequence: TGCGCCAGCAGCCAGGACCCAGGGGTCGGTTCACCCCTCCACTTT. Protein: CASSQDPGVGSPLHF.

Comments on this clone: Other DNA sequences from this sample encode an identical CDR3 as well. The V gene is TRBV5-1, the J gene TRBJ2-2; maybe TRBD1 (5 bases). The CDR3 is made up of 15 amino acids. Germline assignment: CDR1 SGHRS and CDR2 YFSETQ. Trimming shortened V by 1 base and J by 3 bases, and 10 bases separated the two germline ends. The CDR3 spells CASSLRQGDTGELFF. In nucleotides, the CDR3 is TGCGCCAGCAGCTTGAGGCAGGGCGACACCGGGGAGCTGTTTTTT. The variable domain in full, completed from reference TRBV5-1 and TRBJ2-2, reads KAGVTQTPRYLIKTRGQQVTLSCSPISGHRSVSWYQQTPGQGLQFLFEYFSETQRNKGNFPGRFSGRQFSNSRSEMNVSTLELGDSALYLCASSLRQGDTGELFFGEGSRLTVL.

This clone was recorded a few times. This CDR3 reads CASGGFSYNSPLHF. As DNA, the CDR3 is TGTGCCAGCGGGGGGTTCTCCTATAATTCACCCCTCCACTTT. V usage is TRBV2 and J usage is TRBJ1-6; the D gene is possibly TRBD1 (5 bases). V lost 8 bases and J 0 bases, leaving 8 bases between the germline ends. Germline V gene data show CDR1 as SNHLY and CDR2 as FYNNEI. This CDR3 comprises 14 residues. Full variable domain (outside the CDR3, taken from reference TRBV2 and TRBJ1-6): EPEVTQTPSHQVTQMGQEVILRCVPISNHLYFYWYRQILGQKVEFLVSFYNNEISEKSEIFDDQFSVERPDGSNFTLKIRSTKLEDSAMYFCASGGFSYNSPLHFGNGTRLTVT.

This chain uses TRBV30 with TRBJ2-2, with TRBD2 identical over 8 bases. Germline-derived CDR1 and CDR2 are GTSNPN and SVGIG (reference sequence). V shed 3 bases, J shed 6 bases, and the junction held 12 bases outside the gene matches. The CDR3 contains 16 residues. CDR3 sequence reads: CAWSALGLVNAGELFF. CDR3 sequence (DNA): TGTGCCTGGAGCGCATTGGGACTAGTTAATGCCGGGGAGCTGTTTTTT.

The chain couples TRBV6-5 to TRBJ1-1; D is unresolved. The ends were cut back, 2 bases at V and 0 bases at J, with 10 bases in the middle. The CDR3 is made up of 15 amino acids. Germline CDR1 MNHEY, CDR2 SVGAGI. The CDR3 DNA reads TGTGCCAGCAGTTACGGTAACAGCCTGAACACTGAAGCTTTCTTT. Its translation: CASSYGNSLNTEAFF.

The genes are TRBV5-6 and TRBJ2-2, with a tentative D call TRBD2 (6 bases). V was cut by 4 bases and J by 7 bases, with 14 bases left in between. Germline CDR1 reads SGHDT; CDR2 reads YYEEEE. The length of the CDR3 is 14 residues. CDR3 sequence: CASSVGGRRGELFF. In DNA form, the CDR3 reads TGTGCCAGCAGCGTGGGGGGACGACGCGGGGAGCTGTTTTTT.

This clone was seen a single time. The chain combines TRBV6-6 with TRBJ2-7, with D perhaps TRBD1 (6 bases). Looked up from germline, CDR1 is MNHNY and CDR2 is SVGAGI (reference sequence). V gave up 6 bases and J gave up 4 bases, with 13 bases separating them. The CDR3 spans 13 residues. The CDR3 protein is CASSIQGMYEQYF. In DNA, the CDR3 is TGTGCCAGCAGCATACAGGGAATGTACGAGCAGTACTTC.

This clone was counted once. A much larger clone differs from this one at a single base, so this may be a read error. Other nucleotide sequences in the sample specify the same CDR3. The CDR3 nucleotides read TGTGCCAGCAGCCCCCAGGGCTACGAGCAGTACTTC. Translated: CASSPQGYEQYF. V and J are TRBV6-6 and TRBJ2-7; weak D call: TRBD1 (5 bases). V was trimmed by 6 bases and J by 3 bases, leaving 9 bases between them. Germline V gene sequence: CDR1 MNHNY, CDR2 SVGAGI (reference sequence). This CDR3 has 12 residues.

CDR3 protein: CASSDLGQKYEQYF. CDR3 sequence (DNA): TGTGCCAGCAGTGATTTGGGACAGAAGTACGAGCAGTACTTC. The chain is built from TRBV6-1 and TRBJ2-7; 7 bases agree with TRBD1. The CDR3 is 14 residues long. Germline V CDR1 and CDR2: MNHNS, SASEGT. The ends lost 3 bases at V and 4 bases at J; junction bases unmatched: 6.

The genes are TRBV14 and TRBJ2-1; 9 positions match TRBD2. CDR3 size: 14 residues. After removal of 3 bases from V and 6 bases from J, the junction contained 3 bases not matched to a gene. The germline CDR1 and CDR2 sequences are SGHDN and FVKESK. As DNA, the CDR3 is TGTGCCAGCAGCCAGACTAGCGGCCTCAATGAGCAGTTCTTC. It codes for CASSQTSGLNEQFF.

The chain uses TRBV5-1 and TRBJ2-3; unclear D gene. Germline V gene sequence: CDR1 SGHRS, CDR2 YFSETQ. V gave up 4 bases and J gave up 4 bases, with 10 bases separating them. The CDR3 has 13 residues. In DNA form, the CDR3 reads TGCGCCAGCAGCCCGTTCGCCCCAGATACGCAGTATTTT. It codes for CASSPFAPDTQYF.

This rearrangement joins TRBV7-2 to TRBJ2-5, with 10 bases identical to TRBD2. Trimming cost V 5 bases and J 4 bases; bases outside gene matches: 4. CDR1 and CDR2 (germline): SGHTA, FQGNSA. The CDR3 contains 14 residues. The CDR3 here is CASSKTSGLETQYF. The DNA of the CDR3 is TGTGCCAGCAGCAAGACTAGCGGGTTAGAGACCCAGTACTTC.

The rearrangement links TRBV5-6 to TRBJ2-2, with D possibly being TRBD1 (6 bases). CDR1 and CDR2 from the germline V gene are SGHDT and YYEEEE. V lost 0 bases and J 0 bases, leaving 12 bases between the germline ends. The CDR3 contains 17 residues. The CDR3 DNA reads TGTGCCAGCAGCTTGGCCCTGGACAGCTCGAACACCGGGGAGCTGTTTTTT. Translation: CASSLALDSSNTGELFF.

The chain links TRBV28 to TRBJ2-3, with D possibly matching TRBD2 (7 bases). This CDR3 spans 16 amino acids. Germline CDR1 MDHEN, CDR2 SYDVKM. Trimming cost V 8 bases and J 7 bases, with 25 bases left between them. Here the CDR3 reads CASGSIGGQNQYTQYF. The CDR3, as DNA: TGTGCCAGCGGATCGATCGGGGGGCAAAACCAATATACGCAGTATTTT.

The genes are TRBV6-5 and TRBJ2-2, with D possibly being TRBD1 (5 bases). Looked up from germline, CDR1 is MNHEY and CDR2 is SVGAGI. The V and J ends lost 8 bases and 0 bases respectively, with 13 bases between them. CDR3 size: 15 residues. The CDR3 loop reads CASLVGLANTGELFF. As DNA, the CDR3 is TGTGCCAGCCTCGTGGGGCTCGCGAACACCGGGGAGCTGTTTTTT.

This chain joins TRBV27 and TRBJ1-4, with a weak D call TRBD1 (5 bases). Trimming took off 5 bases at V and 8 bases at J, with 15 bases between the two ends. This CDR3 is 14 amino acids long. Per the germline V gene, CDR1 is MNHEY and CDR2 is SMNVEV (reference sequence). The CDR3 region has the DNA TGTGCCAGCAGTCCGGACATGGAGGGCGAAAAACTGTTTTTT. Translation: CASSPDMEGEKLFF.

The chain is built from TRBV10-1 and TRBJ2-1; the D gene is possibly TRBD2 (6 bases). Per the germline V gene, CDR1 is WNHNN and CDR2 is SYGVQD (reference sequence). The CDR3 spans 16 residues. The V end was cut by 5 bases, the J end by 3 bases, with 17 bases between. Here the CDR3 reads CASSQPGTLVYNEQFF. The CDR3 coding sequence is TGCGCCAGCAGTCAACCCGGGACTTTAGTCTACAATGAGCAGTTCTTC.

The V gene is TRBV11-2, the J gene TRBJ2-2; D perhaps matches TRBD1 (5 bases). The V end was cut by 3 bases, the J end by 7 bases, with 9 bases between. This CDR3 has 13 residues. Germline V lookup: CDR1 SGHAT, CDR2 FQNNGV. CDR3 nucleotides: TGTGCCAGCAGCTTTTCAGGGCGCGGGGAGCTGTTTTTT. Encoded protein: CASSFSGRGELFF.

The chain recombines TRBV10-2 with TRBJ1-6; TRBD1 matches 8 bases. The germline gives CDR1 WSHSY, CDR2 SAAADI. The V and J ends lost 0 bases and 10 bases, in that order; junction bases with no gene match: 2. This CDR3 spans 14 amino acids. The chain's CDR3 is CASSESTGGSPLHF. The CDR3 region has the DNA TGCGCCAGCAGTGAGTCAACAGGGGGGTCACCCCTCCACTTT.

J is TRBJ2-1 and V is TRBV2; 7 bases line up with TRBD1. V trimming: 7 bases; J trimming: 7 bases; junction bases outside the gene matches: 7. The V gene's germline CDR1 is SNHLY and CDR2 FYNNEI. CDR3 size: 13 residues. The CDR3 here is CASTRGQWNEQFF. DNA for the CDR3: TGTGCCAGCACCAGGGGACAGTGGAATGAGCAGTTCTTC.